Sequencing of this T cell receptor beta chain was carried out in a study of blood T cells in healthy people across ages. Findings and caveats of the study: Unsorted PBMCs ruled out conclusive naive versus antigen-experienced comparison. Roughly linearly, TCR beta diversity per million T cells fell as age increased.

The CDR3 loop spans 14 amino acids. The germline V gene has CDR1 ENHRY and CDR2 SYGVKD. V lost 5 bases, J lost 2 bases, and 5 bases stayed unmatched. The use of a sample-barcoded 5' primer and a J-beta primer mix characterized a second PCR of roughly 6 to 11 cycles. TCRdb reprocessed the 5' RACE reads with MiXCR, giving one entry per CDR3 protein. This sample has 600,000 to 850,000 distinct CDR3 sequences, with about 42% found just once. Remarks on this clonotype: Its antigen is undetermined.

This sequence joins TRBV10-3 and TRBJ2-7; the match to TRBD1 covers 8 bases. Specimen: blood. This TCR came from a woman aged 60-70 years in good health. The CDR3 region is CAISREGQAYEQYF. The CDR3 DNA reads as TGTGCCATCAGTCGAGAGGGACAGGCCTACGAGCAGTACTTC.